The rows below give T cell receptor beta chains drawn from one sample of a study of shared clonotypes between healthy human individuals. Sequencing was performed with immunoSEQ multiplex PCR; in TCRdb, only in-frame clones are kept and a portion is missing. The sample gives 450,000 to 550,000 clones, 79% of which show up once; around 13% is in the top ten. Sequenced sample: PBMCs. Source of these receptors: a woman aged 40 to 55 in good health. Some clones in this sample may be carry-over from other donors' samples. The CDR3 runs from the conserved cysteine through the conserved F or W. A D gene is named only where the DNA matches it firmly. A row's size may be missing; if present it is once, few, many or a size class.

>TRBJ2-3|NA|NA|14|TRBV21-1
CASRTALSTDTQYF
TGTGCCAGCAGAACAGCCCTAAGCACAGATACGCAGTATTTT
>TRBJ1-2|NA|once|12|TRBV28
CASSSEQRGYTF
TGTGCCAGCAGTTCCGAACAGAGGGGCTACACCTTC
>TRBJ1-5|NA|few|11|TRBV20-1
CSAKSNQPQHF
TGCAGTGCTAAGAGCAATCAGCCCCAGCATTTT
>TRBJ2-3|NA|NA|13|TRBV27
CATSDRVTDTQYF
TGTGCCACCTCAGACCGGGTCACAGATACGCAGTATTTT
>TRBJ2-7|NA|NA|16|TRBV7-9
CASSLGARDTAYEQYF
TGTGCCAGCAGCTTAGGAGCCCGGGACACTGCCTACGAGCAGTACTTC
>TRBJ1-4|NA|NA|12|TRBV28
CASSLRESKLFF
TGTGCCAGCAGTTTACGGGAGAGCAAACTGTTTTTT
>TRBJ2-7|TRBD1|NA|14|TRBV4-1
CASRPGQGAYEQYF
TGCGCCAGCAGACCCGGACAGGGGGCCTACGAGCAGTACTTC
>TRBJ2-5|TRBD1|once|14|TRBV5-1
CASSSQGVQETQYF
TGCGCCAGCAGTTCCCAGGGGGTGCAAGAGACCCAGTACTTC
>TRBJ1-1|NA|NA|12|TRBV27
CASIRSGTEAFF
TGTGCCAGCATCAGGTCGGGGACTGAAGCTTTCTTT
>TRBJ2-5|NA|NA|11|TRBV30
CAWSGGETQYF
TGTGCCTGGAGTGGGGGGGAGACCCAGTACTTC
>TRBJ2-1|TRBD2|NA|18|TRBV7-9
CASSLARSGRGRYNEQFF
TGTGCCAGCAGCTTAGCTCGCAGCGGGAGGGGTCGCTACAATGAGCAGTTCTTC
>TRBJ2-2|NA|few|15|TRBV5-1
CASSLADLFTGELFF
TGCGCCAGCTCTTTGGCGGATTTGTTTACCGGGGAGCTGTTTTTT
>TRBJ2-1|NA|NA|16|TRBV7-3
CASSLGGSGTYNEQFF
TGTGCCAGCAGCTTAGGGGGGTCAGGCACATACAATGAGCAGTTCTTC
>TRBJ2-1|TRBD2|NA|16|TRBV5-1
CASSQSGRSSYNEQFF
TGCGCCAGCAGCCAAAGCGGGAGAAGCTCCTACAATGAGCAGTTCTTC
>TRBJ2-7|NA|NA|15|TRBV5-6
CASNPTRSPPYEQYF
TGTGCCAGCAACCCTACTAGGAGTCCTCCCTACGAGCAGTACTTC
>TRBJ1-6|TRBD1|NA|16|TRBV28
CASSVPGTGYGSPLHF
TGTGCCAGCAGTGTCCCCGGGACAGGGTACGGTTCACCCCTCCACTTT